The 24 T cell receptor beta chains listed next were all sequenced from one sample in a study of OX40 agonist ivuxolimab in advanced cancers. Produced via immunoSEQ multiplex PCR; TCRdb's table is partial and in-frame only. The sample lists tens of thousands of clones; about 88% were seen once. The sequenced sample was CD4+ or CD8+ T cells sorted from blood, obtained in a trial of the OX40 agonist ivuxolimab. Every receptor here comes from an adult with an advanced solid tumor such as melanoma, head and neck, liver or kidney cancer.

V and J are TRBV19 and TRBJ1-1; D uncertain. This CDR3 is built from 14 residues. CDR1 and CDR2 (germline): LNHDA, SQIVND (reference sequence). V lost 1 base and J 0 bases, leaving 6 bases between the germline ends. The CDR3 DNA is TGTGCCAGTAGTATAGGCAGCATGAACACTGAAGCTTTCTTT. This translates into CASSIGSMNTEAFF.

The V gene is TRBV5-8, the J gene TRBJ1-2; a possible D gene is TRBD1 (5 bases). With 4 bases removed from V and 3 bases from J, the gap between germline ends came to 13 bases. The length of the CDR3 is 14 residues. Germline values: CDR1 SGHTS, CDR2 YDEGEE. CDR3 coding DNA: TGTGCCAGCAGCGTCCCCGGGGGGGACTATGGCTACACCTTC. Translated: CASSVPGGDYGYTF. The full variable domain, completed using reference TRBV5-8 and TRBJ1-2, is EAGVTQSPTHLIKTRGQQATLRCSPISGHTSVYWYQQALGLGLQFLLWYDEGEERNRGNFPPRFSGRQFPNYSSELNVNALELEDSALYLCASSVPGGDYGYTFGSGTRLTVV.

In this sample, this clone turned up once. This chain joins TRBV19 and TRBJ1-1, with D perhaps matching TRBD1 (6 bases). This CDR3 contains 14 residues. Germline CDR1 is LNHDA and CDR2 is SQIVND (reference sequence). V lost 9 bases and J lost 4, with 18 bases in between. The CDR3 nucleotides read TGTGCCAGCACTAACGGGGGGGCCGGCACTGAAGCTTTCTTT. This translates into CASTNGGAGTEAFF.

This clone was observed a handful of times. The chain has TRBV7-3 and TRBJ2-1; D gene ambiguous. The CDR3 runs 16 residues. V lost 1 base and J lost 1, with 11 bases in between. CDR1 is SGHTA and CDR2 is FQGTGA in the germline V gene. This CDR3 reads CASSLISGTSYNEQFF. In DNA form, the CDR3 reads TGTGCCAGCAGCTTAATTTCCGGAACATCCTACAATGAGCAGTTCTTC.

The rearrangement uses TRBV7-6 and TRBJ2-1, with TRBD2 identical over 12 bases. J lost 7 bases, V lost 1 base, and 5 bases had no gene match. The CDR3 spans 16 residues. The V gene's germline CDR1 is SGHVS and CDR2 FNYEAQ. The CDR3 sequence: CASSLGPSGGANEQFF. As DNA, the CDR3 is TGTGCCAGCAGCTTAGGCCCTAGCGGGGGGGCAAATGAGCAGTTCTTC.

This sequence joins TRBV18 and TRBJ1-2, with 10 positions matching TRBD1. The CDR3 is 18 residues long. Per the germline V gene, CDR1 is KGHSH and CDR2 is LQKENI. V was clipped by 0 bases and J by 4 bases; unmatched bases: 11. CDR3 sequence (DNA): TGTGCCAGCTCACCACCGCGGGACAGGGGCCCCCGGGGCTATGGCTACACCTTC. It is translated as CASSPPRDRGPRGYGYTF. Using reference TRBV18 and TRBJ1-2 for the parts outside the CDR3, the full variable domain is NAGVMQNPRHLVRRRGQEARLRCSPMKGHSHVYWYRQLPEEGLKFMVYLQKENIIDESGMPKERFSAEFPKEGPSILRIQQVVRGDSAAYFCASSPPRDRGPRGYGYTFGSGTRLTVV.

This chain uses TRBV6-5 with TRBJ1-2; 8 nucleotides match TRBD1. The CDR3 covers 13 residues. The V gene's germline CDR1 is MNHEY and CDR2 SVGAGI. V lost 2 bases, J lost 4 bases, and 0 bases stayed unmatched. CDR3 nucleotide sequence: TGTGCCAGCAGTTACGACAGGGGCTATGGCTACACCTTC. Protein: CASSYDRGYGYTF.

The chain combines TRBV6-1 with TRBJ1-3; D is possibly TRBD1 (6 bases). Trimming removed 3 bases at V and 7 bases at J, with 13 bases between. Germline V lookup: CDR1 MNHNS, CDR2 SASEGT. The CDR3 contains 14 residues. The CDR3 DNA reads TGTGCCAGCAGTGATGGGGGCAGGGATAACACCATATATTTT. Protein sequence: CASSDGGRDNTIYF.

This clone came up many times. The J gene is TRBJ2-7, the V gene TRBV10-3, with a weak D call TRBD2 (5 bases). The CDR3 spans 13 residues. Germline loops: CDR1 ENHRY, CDR2 SYGVKD. V dropped 1 base and J dropped 4 bases, with 8 bases sitting between them. The CDR3 DNA sequence: TGTGCCATCAGTGAGTTAGGACTTTACGAGCAGTACTTC. Translating gives CAISELGLYEQYF.

The J gene is TRBJ2-3, the V gene TRBV5-4, with D perhaps matching TRBD1 (6 bases). The CDR3 is 15 residues long. V was cut by 3 bases and J by 0 bases, with 11 bases left in between. Germline V gene lookup returns CDR1 SGHNT and CDR2 YYREEE (reference sequence). CDR3 bases: TGTGCCAGCAGCTCAGGACAGCCTAGCACAGATACGCAGTATTTT. Translating gives CASSSGQPSTDTQYF.

CDR3 loop: CASSRGVGEQFF. CDR3 in DNA: TGCGCCAGCAGCCGGGGGGTCGGTGAGCAGTTCTTC. This rearrangement joins TRBV5-1 to TRBJ2-1, with 7 bases fitting TRBD2. The CDR3 is made up of 12 amino acids. CDR1 is SGHRS and CDR2 is YFSETQ in the germline V gene. V was pared by 4 bases and J by 9 bases, with 4 bases of the junction left unmatched. The variable domain in full, completed from reference TRBV5-1 and TRBJ2-1, reads KAGVTQTPRYLIKTRGQQVTLSCSPISGHRSVSWYQQTPGQGLQFLFEYFSETQRNKGNFPGRFSGRQFSNSRSEMNVSTLELGDSALYLCASSRGVGEQFFGPGTRLTVL.

The chain employs TRBV5-6 and TRBJ2-7, with 8 bases identical to TRBD2. The length of the CDR3 is 14 residues. The V gene's germline CDR1 is SGHDT and CDR2 YYEEEE. V was pared by 3 bases and J by 0 bases, with 2 bases of the junction left unmatched. In DNA form, the CDR3 reads TGTGCCAGCAGCTCACGGGGGGGCTCCTACGAGCAGTACTTC. Protein sequence: CASSSRGGSYEQYF.

The chain joins TRBV6-6 to TRBJ2-1; tentatively, D is TRBD2 (6 bases). V lost 2 bases and J 7 bases, leaving 6 bases between the germline ends. The CDR3 totals 12 residues. Per germline, CDR1 MNHNY and CDR2 SVGAGI (reference sequence). CDR3 loop: CASSYRENEQFF. The CDR3 bases are TGTGCCAGCAGTTACCGGGAGAATGAGCAGTTCTTC.

This chain connects TRBV28 to TRBJ2-7, with 7 bases aligning to TRBD1. Unmatched junction bases numbered 12, after V lost 6 bases and J lost 10 bases. There are 13 residues in the CDR3. Germline assignment: CDR1 MDHEN and CDR2 SYDVKM. The chain's CDR3 is CASRPPGQWPQYF. The CDR3 DNA follows: TGTGCCAGCAGGCCACCGGGACAGTGGCCTCAGTACTTC.

Details on this clone: Other DNA sequences in this specimen translate into the identical CDR3. V and J are TRBV19 and TRBJ2-1, with no clear D. The CDR3 is 12 residues long. Trimming stripped 3 bases from V and 6 bases from J, with 6 bases between. Germline values: CDR1 LNHDA, CDR2 SQIVND (reference sequence). The CDR3: CASSITGNEQFF. The DNA for the CDR3 is TGTGCCAGTAGTATTACGGGCAATGAGCAGTTCTTC.

The rearrangement links TRBV29-1 to TRBJ1-2, with 11 bases fitting TRBD1. This CDR3 is 17 amino acids long. The germline V gene encodes CDR1 SQVTM and CDR2 ANQGSEA. V trimming: 6 bases; J trimming: 1 base; junction bases outside the gene matches: 13. Written as DNA, the CDR3 is TGCAGCGTCATTATTTGGACAGGGGGCTTTCTTAACTATGGCTACACCTTC. The encoded protein is CSVIIWTGGFLNYGYTF.

This clone was detected a few times. The V call is TRBV7-2, the J call TRBJ1-1; no clear D. This CDR3 has 13 amino acids. V lost 6 bases and J lost 0, with 8 bases in between. The V gene's germline CDR1 is SGHTA and CDR2 FQGNSA. This CDR3 reads CASSIRVNTEAFF. The CDR3 DNA sequence: TGTGCCAGCAGTATAAGGGTGAACACTGAAGCTTTCTTT.

This clone was observed a single time. This chain uses TRBV19 with TRBJ2-1, with 7 nucleotides matching TRBD1. The CDR3 length is 15 residues. Trimming cost V 4 bases and J 6 bases; bases outside gene matches: 9. CDR1 is LNHDA, CDR2 SQIVND, per germline (reference sequence). For the CDR3, the DNA is TGTGCCAGTAGTACACAGGGACAGTATAGCAATGAGCAGTTCTTC. Translated: CASSTQGQYSNEQFF.

CDR3 DNA sequence: TGTGCCAGCAGCCCGGCGGACAGGGCGGTTTTTTATGGCTACACCTTC. It codes for CASSPADRAVFYGYTF. The chain joins TRBV9 to TRBJ1-2; 8 nucleotides agree with TRBD1. J lost 5 bases, V lost 4 bases, and 13 bases had no gene match. Per germline, CDR1 SGDLS and CDR2 YYNGEE. The CDR3 length is 16 residues.

The genes are TRBV7-9 and TRBJ2-2, with 7 nucleotides matching TRBD1. CDR1 SEHNR and CDR2 FQNEAQ come from the germline V gene (reference sequence). This CDR3 contains 15 residues. The V segment lost 5 bases and the J segment 7 bases; nucleotides outside the gene matches: 10. CDR3 DNA sequence: TGTGCCAGCAGCCCGGGACAGATGACAGGCGGGGAGCTGTTTTTT. Amino acid sequence: CASSPGQMTGGELFF.

This clone was recorded only once. V gene TRBV7-6 combines with J gene TRBJ2-5; TRBD1 is a possible D gene (7 bases). The J call could be wrong; TRBJ2-7 is a better fit for the DNA end. Looked up from germline, CDR1 is SGHVS and CDR2 is FNYEAQ. The CDR3 sequence is 17 residues long. Here the CDR3 DNA reads TGTGCCAGCAGCTTAGCGCGGGGACAGTCGGGTTCCCACGAGCAGTACTTC. It encodes CASSLARGQSGSHEQYF.

The chain has TRBV14 and TRBJ1-2; no firm D call. V lost 1 base, J lost 4 bases, and 13 bases lay in between. The CDR3 totals 15 residues. Germline CDR1 reads SGHDN; CDR2 reads FVKESK. DNA of the CDR3: TGTGCCAGCAGCCAAGGGTATGGCTTCAGCTATGGCTACACCTTC. Residues: CASSQGYGFSYGYTF.

DNA for the CDR3: TGTGCCAGCAGCCAAGATGGTATGACCCCCCTGAGAACCTTC. This translates into CASSQDGMTPLRTF. The chain uses TRBV4-2 and TRBJ1-2; no clear D gene. Germline values: CDR1 LGHNA, CDR2 YNFKEQ. The CDR3 has 14 residues. V shed 0 bases and J shed 14 bases, with 19 bases lying between them.

The genes are TRBV7-9 and TRBJ1-5; 10 bases fit TRBD1. CDR3 size: 17 residues. Germline values: CDR1 SEHNR, CDR2 FQNEAQ (reference sequence). J gave up 6 bases and V 1 base, and 9 bases lay outside the gene matches. Here the CDR3 reads CASSLVHGTGDVQPQHF. CDR3 sequence (DNA): TGTGCCAGCAGCTTAGTCCACGGGACAGGGGATGTTCAGCCCCAGCATTTT.